Each of the 28 T cell receptor beta chains below was sequenced from the same sample in a study of T-cell memory formation after mild COVID-19. One entry per CDR3 protein results from TCRdb running MiXCR on the 5' RACE reads. The data show hundreds of thousands of distinct CDR3 sequences, roughly 25% seen once. The sample was PBMCs or a T cell subset sorted from them (not recorded which). The receptor source for this set is an adult woman who had mild COVID-19 (a few samples of this study predate the infection). Cell type and time point are not known.

The genes are TRBV19 and TRBJ2-1, with no clear D. Deletions cut 5 bases from V and 6 bases from J, with 11 bases between. Per germline, CDR1 LNHDA and CDR2 SQIVND (reference sequence). The CDR3 totals 13 residues. CDR3 bases: TGTGCCAGTAGTCCCGGGTCGCCCAATGAGCAGTTCTTC. As protein: CASSPGSPNEQFF.

This clonotype has a single count. J is TRBJ1-3 and V is TRBV7-9; TRBD1 might be the D (5 bases). CDR1 is SEHNR, CDR2 FQNEAQ, per germline (reference sequence). This CDR3 contains 13 residues. The V end lost 2 bases, the J end lost 8 bases, and 10 bases lay between the germline ends. The CDR3 sequence: CASSLPTVDTIYF. As DNA, the CDR3 is TGTGCCAGCAGCTTACCGACAGTAGACACCATATATTTT.

This clonotype has only a few counts. V and J are TRBV24-1 and TRBJ2-1; the D gene is possibly TRBD2 (6 bases). V lost 5 bases to trimming and J lost 6 bases, with 13 bases between them. The germline CDR1 and CDR2 sequences are KGHDR and SFDVKD. The CDR3 is 14 amino acids. The CDR3 here is CATSGGTPGNEQFF. CDR3 DNA: TGTGCCACCAGTGGGGGGACTCCTGGCAATGAGCAGTTCTTC.

The V and J genes are TRBV7-9 and TRBJ1-6; no clear D gene. V dropped 4 bases and J dropped 7 bases, with 17 bases sitting between them. The CDR3 covers 16 residues. Germline V gene data show CDR1 as SEHNR and CDR2 as FQNEAQ (reference sequence). The CDR3 is CASSSPGFNTNSPLHF. CDR3 DNA sequence: TGTGCCAGCAGCTCCCCGGGATTTAATACCAATTCACCCCTCCACTTT. The full variable domain, completed using reference TRBV7-9 and TRBJ1-6, is DTGVSQNPRHKITKRGQNVTFRCDPISEHNRLYWYRQTLGQGPEFLTYFQNEAQLEKSRLLSDRFSAERPKGSFSTLEIQRTEQGDSAMYLCASSSPGFNTNSPLHFGNGTRLTVT.

This clonotype has just a few counts. The chain employs TRBV5-6 and TRBJ1-2, with D unresolved. Trimming cost V 0 bases and J 4 bases, with 7 bases left between them. The CDR3 is made up of 13 amino acids. In germline, CDR1 is SGHDT, CDR2 YYEEEE. The CDR3 loop reads CASSLGVIYGYTF. The DNA of the CDR3 is TGTGCCAGCAGCTTGGGGGTCATCTATGGCTACACCTTC.

The chain couples TRBV7-6 to TRBJ2-7; possible D gene TRBD1, 6 bases. Germline V gene sequence: CDR1 SGHVS, CDR2 FNYEAQ. CDR3 length equals 15 residues. V was shortened by 5 bases and J by 2 bases, with 16 bases between the two germline ends. CDR3 residues: CASSPLGTRTYEQYF. CDR3 nucleotides: TGTGCCAGCAGCCCATTGGGGACACGGACCTACGAGCAGTACTTC.

This clonotype showed up just a few times. The V call is TRBV20-1, the J call TRBJ1-2; D unclear. The V end was cut by 1 base, the J end by 9 bases, with 21 bases between. CDR1 is DFQATT, CDR2 SNEGSKA, per germline (reference sequence). The CDR3 has 15 residues. This CDR3 reads CSARGPPGVFLRYTF. Written as DNA, the CDR3 is TGCAGTGCTAGAGGCCCACCCGGGGTATTTTTACGCTACACCTTC.

The rearrangement joins TRBV25-1 to TRBJ2-7; 13 nucleotides agree with TRBD2. V gave up 4 bases and J gave up 4 bases; unmatched junction bases: 7. From germline, CDR1 is MGHDK and CDR2 SYGVNS. The CDR3 spans 16 residues. The CDR3 sequence: CASSGGLTSGRYEQYF. CDR3 DNA sequence: TGTGCCAGCAGTGGTGGATTGACTAGCGGGAGGTACGAGCAGTACTTC.

This clonotype showed up just a few times. The J gene is TRBJ2-7, the V gene TRBV7-3; the D call may be TRBD1 or TRBD2 (5 bases each). The V gene's germline CDR1 is SGHTA and CDR2 FQGTGA. The CDR3 covers 16 residues. V gave up 0 bases and J gave up 2 bases, with 14 bases separating them. CDR3 region: CASSLTGVDNAYEQYF. CDR3 DNA: TGTGCCAGCAGCTTAACGGGGGTGGACAACGCCTACGAGCAGTACTTC.

The rearrangement joins TRBV4-1 to TRBJ1-1; D gene unclear. CDR1 and CDR2 from the germline V gene are MGHRA and YSYEKL. V was trimmed by 1 base and J by 3 bases, leaving 9 bases between them. The CDR3 spans 14 residues. CDR3 bases: TGCGCCAGCAGCCAAGGAGCGGGTGACACTGAAGCTTTCTTT. Its protein is CASSQGAGDTEAFF.

The J gene is TRBJ2-7, the V gene TRBV29-1; D gene uncertain. CDR3 size: 12 residues. Germline CDR1 reads SQVTM; CDR2 reads ANQGSEA. V gave up 0 bases and J gave up 3 bases, with 6 bases separating them. Here the CDR3 reads CSVEDRFYEQYF. The CDR3 DNA follows: TGCAGCGTTGAAGACAGATTCTACGAGCAGTACTTC.

The chain uses TRBV5-1 and TRBJ1-2; D is possibly TRBD1 (5 bases). Trimming pared 0 bases from V and 0 bases from J, leaving 15 bases between. Germline V gene sequence: CDR1 SGHRS, CDR2 YFSETQ. The CDR3 length is 17 residues. The CDR3 bases are TGCGCCAGCAGCTTGGGAGGTTTAGGGACTGCTAACTATGGCTACACCTTC. Amino acids: CASSLGGLGTANYGYTF. Together with reference TRBV5-1 and TRBJ1-2, the CDR3 gives the full variable domain: KAGVTQTPRYLIKTRGQQVTLSCSPISGHRSVSWYQQTPGQGLQFLFEYFSETQRNKGNFPGRFSGRQFSNSRSEMNVSTLELGDSALYLCASSLGGLGTANYGYTFGSGTRLTVV.

The rearrangement links TRBV12-3 or TRBV12-4 to TRBJ1-2; 7 bases line up with TRBD1. This CDR3 comprises 15 residues. J lost 4 bases, V lost 2 bases, and 7 bases had no gene match. The CDR3 bases are TGTGCCAGCAGTTTAAGGGGGGACAGTTCCTATGGCTACACCTTC. It codes for CASSLRGDSSYGYTF.

The chain joins TRBV24-1 to TRBJ1-5, with TRBD1 matching over 10 bases. The CDR3 contains 14 residues. V trimming: 9 bases; J trimming: 6 bases; junction bases outside the gene matches: 7. Germline values: CDR1 KGHDR, CDR2 SFDVKD. The CDR3 region is CATARTGGIQPQHF. The CDR3 nucleotides read TGTGCCACCGCCCGGACAGGGGGGATTCAGCCCCAGCATTTT.

V usage is TRBV6-6 and J usage is TRBJ1-2; a weak D match, TRBD1 (6 bases). Germline CDR1 is MNHNY and CDR2 is SVGAGI (reference sequence). V was trimmed by 0 bases and J by 5 bases, leaving 19 bases between them. This CDR3 has 17 residues. CDR3 in DNA: TGTGCCAGCAGTTACTCGGAGGCAGGGCAGGGGCCGTATGGCTACACCTTC. This encodes CASSYSEAGQGPYGYTF.

The chain combines TRBV7-6 with TRBJ2-7; 10 bases match TRBD2. The V segment lost 2 bases and the J segment 5 bases; nucleotides outside the gene matches: 6. There are 15 residues in the CDR3. Germline V CDR1 and CDR2: SGHVS, FNYEAQ. The CDR3 reads CASSLWTSGGDEQYF. DNA of the CDR3: TGTGCCAGCAGCTTATGGACTAGCGGAGGTGACGAGCAGTACTTC.

This clonotype was picked up a small number of times. The chain joins TRBV18 to TRBJ1-1, with D possibly matching TRBD1 (6 bases). Germline loops: CDR1 KGHSH, CDR2 LQKENI. This CDR3 contains 14 residues. The V end lost 5 bases, the J end lost 0 bases, and 10 bases lay between the germline ends. CDR3 coding DNA: TGTGCCAGCTCAACAGGGCTCATGAACACTGAAGCTTTCTTT. It translates to CASSTGLMNTEAFF.

The genes are TRBV14 and TRBJ2-1; D is ambiguous. Germline V gene lookup returns CDR1 SGHDN and CDR2 FVKESK. The CDR3 has 13 residues. Trimming took 2 bases from V and 5 from J, leaving 7 bases between them. In DNA, the CDR3 is TGTGCCAGCAGCCAACCCCCGGACAATGAGCAGTTCTTC. Its protein product is CASSQPPDNEQFF.

This clonotype was seen only a few times. The V gene is TRBV5-1, the J gene TRBJ1-2, with 9 bases aligning to TRBD1. CDR1 is SGHRS and CDR2 is YFSETQ in the germline V gene. The CDR3 is made up of 15 amino acids. After removal of 5 bases from V and 6 bases from J, the junction contained 11 bases not matched to a gene. The CDR3 here is CASSQQGAGVDGYTF. The CDR3 DNA reads TGCGCCAGCAGTCAACAGGGGGCTGGGGTGGATGGCTACACCTTC.

This chain links TRBV20-1 with TRBJ2-7, with 7 bases matching TRBD2. CDR1 is DFQATT and CDR2 is SNEGSKA in the germline V gene (reference sequence). The CDR3 runs to 15 residues. V shed 4 bases, J shed 2 bases, and the junction held 11 bases outside the gene matches. CDR3 in amino acids: CSATRLALSPYEQYF. The CDR3 coding sequence is TGCAGTGCTACTAGACTAGCCCTTTCTCCCTACGAGCAGTACTTC.

The chain employs TRBV2 and TRBJ1-1; D call uncertain. Trimming removed 1 base at V and 0 bases at J, with 12 bases between. The CDR3 is made up of 16 amino acids. The germline CDR1 and CDR2 sequences are SNHLY and FYNNEI. The CDR3 DNA follows: TGTGCCAGCAGTGAAGGGGCCGGTGAGGTGAACACTGAAGCTTTCTTT. Encoded protein: CASSEGAGEVNTEAFF.

V gene TRBV5-1 combines with J gene TRBJ2-2; tentative D call: TRBD2 (5 bases). Germline-derived CDR1 and CDR2 are SGHRS and YFSETQ. The CDR3 runs to 18 residues. The germline V and J ends were trimmed by 1 base and 0 bases, with 16 bases remaining between them. The CDR3 nucleotides read TGCGCCAGCAGCTTGAGTCGTGCGCCGGGGACGAACACCGGGGAGCTGTTTTTT. Protein sequence: CASSLSRAPGTNTGELFF.

The chain uses TRBV2 and TRBJ1-2, with D uncertain. The CDR3 spans 17 residues. The germline V gene encodes CDR1 SNHLY and CDR2 FYNNEI. The ends were cut back, 4 bases at V and 4 bases at J, with 22 bases in the middle. CDR3 protein: CASSVSPAGSGSYGYTF. The CDR3 DNA reads TGTGCCAGCAGTGTGTCACCGGCGGGATCCGGGAGCTATGGCTACACCTTC.

The chain combines TRBV4-2 with TRBJ2-1; D unresolved. With 0 bases removed from V and 3 bases from J, the gap between germline ends came to 24 bases. This CDR3 region has 20 residues. CDR1 is LGHNA, CDR2 YNFKEQ, per germline. Here the CDR3 DNA reads TGTGCCAGCAGCCAAGATCGAAATGAGGCGGCACAAATGGTCTACAATGAGCAGTTCTTC. Amino acid sequence: CASSQDRNEAAQMVYNEQFF.

This clonotype was detected a few times. The CDR3 DNA is TGCAGCGCCGGCGGGACACCGAACACCGGGGAGCTGTTTTTT. This gives the protein CSAGGTPNTGELFF. This chain uses TRBV29-1 with TRBJ2-2; D is possibly TRBD1 or TRBD2 (6 bases each). Trimming removed 7 bases from V and 0 bases from J, with 12 bases in between. The CDR3 is made up of 14 amino acids. The germline CDR1 and CDR2 sequences are SQVTM and ANQGSEA.

This clonotype was seen only a few times. One junction end disagrees with the germline gene, perhaps due to a read error. This chain joins TRBV5-6 and TRBJ2-1, with a weak D call TRBD2 (6 bases). The CDR3 runs to 17 residues. Germline loops: CDR1 SGHDT, CDR2 YYEEEE. CDR3 bases: TGTGCCAGCAGCTTTAGGGCTAGCGCGATCTCCAACAATGAGCAGTTCTTC. This codes for CASSFRASAISNNEQFF. The full variable domain, its missing parts supplied by reference TRBV5-6 and TRBJ2-1, is DAGVTQSPTHLIKTRGQQVTLRCSPKSGHDTVSWYQQALGQGPQFIFQYYEEEERQRGNFPDRFSGHQFPNYSSELNVNALLLGDSALYLCASSFRASAISNNEQFFGPGTRLTVL.

This chain uses TRBV5-6 with TRBJ1-2; TRBD1 matches at 8 bases. The CDR3 covers 15 residues. Germline assignment: CDR1 SGHDT and CDR2 YYEEEE. Unmatched junction bases numbered 9, after V lost 6 bases and J lost 2 bases. CDR3 residues: CASTRGQGVNYGYTF. CDR3 bases: TGTGCCAGCACTCGAGGACAGGGTGTGAACTATGGCTACACCTTC.

This clonotype was seen only a few times. V is TRBV5-5 and J is TRBJ2-1, with D hard to call. The CDR3 is 13 amino acids. Germline V CDR1 and CDR2: SGHKS, YYEKEE (reference sequence). V lost 2 bases and J 9 bases, leaving 12 bases between the germline ends. The CDR3 spells CASSFLPRVEQFF. CDR3 nucleotides: TGTGCCAGCAGCTTTCTACCCCGCGTTGAGCAGTTCTTC.